The rows below give T cell receptor beta chains drawn from one sample of a study of cytomegalovirus exposure and HLA in healthy donors. Sequencing used immunoSEQ multiplex PCR; TCRdb keeps in-frame clones, though not all of them. The sample contains fewer than 250,000 clones, about 78% of which appear only once. Sample: PBMCs. The receptors here all came from a male donor in good health and CMV-seronegative. Both conserved end residues are part of each CDR3. D genes are given only for firm matches. The listing skips clone size in some rows; elsewhere it reads once, few, many or a size class.

TRBV6-5	NA	NA	TRBJ2-2	13	TGTGCCAGCCGGCGGGATTTATCCGGGGAGCTGTTTTTT	CASRRDLSGELFF
TRBV6-5	NA	NA	TRBJ2-7	11	TGTGCCAGTTTCCAGGGTTACGAGCAGTACTTC	CASFQGYEQYF
TRBV12-1	NA	NA	TRBJ2-5	16	TGTGCCAGCAGCTGGGGGACTGAGGAGGATGTCGGGACCCAGTACTTC	CASSWGTEEDVGTQYF
TRBV6-5	NA	TRBD1	TRBJ1-1	15	TGTGCCAGCAGTGGGGCCGGACAGGGTAATACTGAAGCTTTCTTT	CASSGAGQGNTEAFF
TRBV28	NA	NA	TRBJ2-3	12	TGTGCCAGCTGTACTAGGACAGATACGCAGTATTTT	CASCTRTDTQYF
TRBV27	few	NA	TRBJ1-1	15	TGTGCCAGCAGTTTACTGGTAGGGGTAAGGACTGAAGCTTTCTTT	CASSLLVGVRTEAFF
TRBV6-1	NA	TRBD1	TRBJ2-1	17	TGTGCCAGCAGGGAAGACAGGGGGGGGAAGTCCTACAATGAGCAGTTCTTC	CASREDRGGKSYNEQFF
TRBV28	NA	TRBD1	TRBJ1-3	15	TGTGCCAGCAGATTCGCAGGGGGCTCCGGAAACACCATATATTTT	CASRFAGGSGNTIYF
TRBV5-1	NA	NA	TRBJ2-5	14	TGCGCCAGCAGCTTGGGTAGCATCCTCGAGACCCAGTACTTC	CASSLGSILETQYF
TRBV30	few	NA	TRBJ1-1	13	TGTGCCTGGAGTGCCCACGGGAGCACTGAAGCTTTCTTT	CAWSAHGSTEAFF
TRBV19	NA	TRBD1	TRBJ1-2	17	TGTGCCAGTAGTATTTGGACAGGGGCAACGGGGGACTATGGCTACACCTTC	CASSIWTGATGDYGYTF
TRBV5-1	NA	TRBD1	TRBJ1-1	14	TGCGCCAGCAGATCCCAACAGGGGAGTACTGAAGCTTTCTTT	CASRSQQGSTEAFF
TRBV28	NA	NA	TRBJ2-5	14	TGTGCCAGCAGCACGACATCTTTCCAAGAGACCCAGTACTTC	CASSTTSFQETQYF
TRBV2	NA	NA	TRBJ1-4	12	TGTGCCAGCGCGGTGTCTTTTGAAAAACTGTTTTTT	CASAVSFEKLFF
TRBV18	NA	TRBD1	TRBJ2-3	18	TGTGCCAGCTCACCAACTCGACAGGGCCCCGTAGGCACAGATACGCAGTATTTT	CASSPTRQGPVGTDTQYF
TRBV11-3	NA	NA	TRBJ2-5	14	TGTGCCAGCAGCTTAGATAGTGGTGGAGAGACCCAGTACTTC	CASSLDSGGETQYF
TRBV9	NA	TRBD1	TRBJ1-2	14	TGTGCCAGCAGCGTTCCGGACAGGGATGTTGGCTACACCTTC	CASSVPDRDVGYTF
TRBV6-4	NA	TRBD2	TRBJ2-2	13	TGTGCCACCGGGACTAGCGACACCGGGGAGCTGTTTTTT	CATGTSDTGELFF
TRBV6-1	NA	NA	TRBJ1-4	15	TGTGCCAGCAGTGGGGGGCAGACAGCTACTGAAAAACTGTTTTTT	CASSGGQTATEKLFF
TRBV14	NA	TRBD1	TRBJ2-6	17	TGTGCCAGCAGCCAGGGACAGCTGCGCTCTGGGGCCAACGTCCTGACTTTC	CASSQGQLRSGANVLTF
TRBV28	NA	NA	TRBJ2-3	13	TGTGCCAGCAGTCTACAGGGTGCAGATACGCAGTATTTT	CASSLQGADTQYF
TRBV2	NA	TRBD2	TRBJ2-3	13	TGTGCCAGCAATCTGCGGGGAGGGGATACGCAGTATTTT	CASNLRGGDTQYF
TRBV30	few	NA	TRBJ2-3	14	TGTGCCTGGAGTGTACCCGGGAGAGGAGATACGCAGTATTTT	CAWSVPGRGDTQYF
TRBV30	few	TRBD1	TRBJ2-2	14	TGTGCCTGGAAAGGGACAGGGGGCCACGGGGAGCTGTTTTTT	CAWKGTGGHGELFF
TRBV18	NA	TRBD1	TRBJ2-5	17	TGTGCCAGCTCACCTGAGACAGGGCCTACTCTCCAAGAGACCCAGTACTTC	CASSPETGPTLQETQYF
TRBV6-5	NA	TRBD2	TRBJ2-1	14	TGTGCCAGCAGCCCAGCGCCTCGACTAGCTTCTCAGTTCTTC	CASSPAPRLASQFF
TRBV5-1	NA	TRBD2	TRBJ2-7	17	TGCGCCAGCAGCCTGATGCTCGGTACTAGCGGAGTCTACGAGCAGTACTTC	CASSLMLGTSGVYEQYF
TRBV6-5	NA	TRBD1	TRBJ2-7	15	TGTGCCAGCAGTCAAACCGGGACAGGAGGCTACGAGCAGTACTTC	CASSQTGTGGYEQYF
TRBV6-1	NA	TRBD1	TRBJ1-4	14	TGTGCCAGCAGACAGGGGCGAGGTAATGAAAAACTGTTTTTT	CASRQGRGNEKLFF
TRBV19	NA	TRBD1	TRBJ1-1	15	TGTGCCAGTAGATCGATGGGACAGGGGAACACTGAAGCTTTCTTT	CASRSMGQGNTEAFF
TRBV29-1	NA	NA	TRBJ2-5	12	TGCAGCTCGGGGGGCAGGGGAGAGACCCAGTACTTC	CSSGGRGETQYF
TRBV4-1	few	NA	TRBJ1-1	15	TGCGCCAGCAGCCTCGCCGTGGGGAGATACACTGAAGCTTTCTTT	CASSLAVGRYTEAFF
TRBV4-2	NA	TRBD1	TRBJ2-2	16	TGTGCCAGCAGCCAAGCGGACAGGGTAAACGGCGGGGAGCTGTTTTTT	CASSQADRVNGGELFF
TRBV5-4	NA	TRBD2	TRBJ2-5	14	TGTGCCAGCAGCTTGTCTAGCGGCCAAGAGACCCAGTACTTC	CASSLSSGQETQYF
TRBV6-1	once	NA	TRBJ2-5	13	TGTGCCAGCAGGGTCACAGGTGCGGAGACCCAGTACTTC	CASRVTGAETQYF
TRBV6-8	NA	TRBD1	TRBJ2-7	14	TGTGCCAGCAGTTACTGGGACAGGGGTTACGAGCAGTACTTC	CASSYWDRGYEQYF
TRBV19	NA	NA	TRBJ1-2	11	TGTGCCAGTAGTTTCGGGGGAGGCTACACCTTC	CASSFGGGYTF
TRBV28	NA	TRBD2	TRBJ2-2	18	TGTGCCAGCAGTCCCCTCTCCTGGACTAGCGGGGGCACCGGGGAGCTGTTTTTT	CASSPLSWTSGGTGELFF
TRBV9	NA	NA	TRBJ1-1	16	TGTGCCAGCAGCGTAGGGTGGGGGGGGAGGGACACTGAAGCTTTCTTT	CASSVGWGGRDTEAFF
TRBV9	NA	TRBD2	TRBJ2-1	17	TGTGCCAGCAGCGTAAGTATAGGGCGGGAGGTGTCGTCTGAGCAGTTCTTC	CASSVSIGREVSSEQFF
TRBV29-1	once	NA	TRBJ2-7	12	TGCAGCGTCAGGACAGTATCCTACGAGCAGTACTTC	CSVRTVSYEQYF
TRBV7-9	NA	NA	TRBJ2-2	14	TGTGCCAGCAGCTTAGCGGCCACCACCGGGGAGCTGTTTTTT	CASSLAATTGELFF
TRBV28	NA	NA	TRBJ2-2	15	TGTGCCAGCGATCGGAACGGGGCGAACACCGGGGAGCTGTTTTTT	CASDRNGANTGELFF
TRBV29-1	NA	TRBD2	TRBJ2-7	15	TGCAGCGTTGATAAGCGGGAGGGACCTACGATAGAGCAGTACTTC	CSVDKREGPTIEQYF
TRBV15	NA	TRBD1	TRBJ1-2	16	TGTGCCACCAGCAGAGGTCTGGGACAGGCCATTGGGGGCTACACCTTC	CATSRGLGQAIGGYTF
TRBV9	NA	TRBD2	TRBJ2-3	16	TGTGCCAGCAGCGTCTCGACTAGCGGGATGGGCGATACGCAGTATTTT	CASSVSTSGMGDTQYF
TRBV5-1	NA	NA	TRBJ1-1	14	TGCGCCAGCAGCTTGAGCCGGGGTAACACTGAAGCTTTCTTT	CASSLSRGNTEAFF
TRBV5-4	NA	TRBD2	TRBJ2-1	15	TGTGCCAGCAGCGGGGGACTAGCGGCCTACAATGAGCAGTTCTTC	CASSGGLAAYNEQFF
TRBV5-1	NA	TRBD2	TRBJ2-5	14	TGCGCCAGCAGCTTGACTAGCGGACAAGAGACCCAGTACTTC	CASSLTSGQETQYF
TRBV15	NA	NA	TRBJ2-3	16	TGTGCCACCAGTCCGGACAGACTGGGCCGCACAGATACGCAGTATTTT	CATSPDRLGRTDTQYF
TRBV11-2	NA	TRBD2	TRBJ2-7	15	TGTGCCAGCAGCTCGCGACTAGCGGGACGTGGGGAGCAGTACTTC	CASSSRLAGRGEQYF
TRBV14	few	NA	TRBJ2-2	15	TGTGCCAGCAGCCAAGATCTCGAGGGGGCCGGGGAGCTGTTTTTT	CASSQDLEGAGELFF
TRBV6-1	once	NA	TRBJ2-7	14	TGTGCCAGCAGTGAAGAAGGAGCGGTCTACGAGCAGTACTTC	CASSEEGAVYEQYF
TRBV27	once	NA	TRBJ2-7	16	TGTGCCAGCAGTTTAAAGGGCCGAGGGTGGCCCTACGAGCAGTACTTC	CASSLKGRGWPYEQYF
TRBV7-9	NA	TRBD1	TRBJ2-3	14	TGTGCCAGCAGCACCACAGGGGGCACAGATACGCAGTATTTT	CASSTTGGTDTQYF